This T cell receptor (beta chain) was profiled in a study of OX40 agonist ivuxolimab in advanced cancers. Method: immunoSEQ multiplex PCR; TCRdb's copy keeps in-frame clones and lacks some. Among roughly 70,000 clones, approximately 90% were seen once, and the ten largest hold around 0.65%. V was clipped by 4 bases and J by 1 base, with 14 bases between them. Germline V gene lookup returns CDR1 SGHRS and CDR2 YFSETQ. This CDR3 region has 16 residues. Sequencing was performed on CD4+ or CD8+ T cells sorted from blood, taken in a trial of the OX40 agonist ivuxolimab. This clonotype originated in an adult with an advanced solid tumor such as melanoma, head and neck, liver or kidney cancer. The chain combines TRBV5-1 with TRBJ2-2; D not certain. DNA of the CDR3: TGCGCCAGCAGCCTGATTCTTGGCGGGAACACCGGGGAGCTGTTTTTT. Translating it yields CASSLILGGNTGELFF.